The clone carrying this T cell receptor beta chain was seen only a few times. TCRdb passed the reads through MiXCR, listing each CDR3 protein once. This table has about 180,000 distinct CDR3 sequences, approximately 18% appearing once. These data are taken from a study of T cell repertoires in cytomegalovirus infection. The germline V gene has CDR1 SGHAT and CDR2 FQNNGV. The CDR3 sequence is 14 residues long. The V end was cut by 2 bases, the J end by 3 bases, with 11 bases between. The source of this sequence is a human donor in good health (CMV status not recorded). Some clones in this sample may be carry-over from other donors' samples. The chain has TRBV11-2 and TRBJ2-7; maybe TRBD1 (5 bases). Sequenced material: CD8+ T cells from PBMCs. The CDR3: CASSLRGNHYEQYF. CDR3 in DNA: TGTGCCAGCAGCTTAAGGGGAAATCACTACGAGCAGTACTTC.